A single sample is the source of the 17 T cell receptor beta chains below, sequenced in a study of blood T cells in healthy people across ages. Together with a sample-barcoded 5' primer, a J-beta primer mix was included in a second PCR lasting about 7 to 11 cycles. One entry per CDR3 protein, called by TCRdb with MiXCR from the 5' RACE reads. The data show some 700,000 distinct CDR3 sequences, 22% seen once. Sequencing was performed on blood. All receptors come from a man aged 70 or older in good health.

This clonotype was detected a few times. This rearrangement joins TRBV7-6 to TRBJ1-1; TRBD1 aligns across 10 bases. Germline CDR1 and CDR2: SGHVS and FNYEAQ. This CDR3 spans 15 amino acids. V gave up 4 bases and J gave up 7 bases; unmatched junction bases: 9. The CDR3 bases are TGTGCCAGCAGCTCAGACAGGGGGCGAGTGAATGAAGCTTTCTTT. Translation: CASSSDRGRVNEAFF. Full variable domain (remainder filled in from reference TRBV7-6 and TRBJ1-1): GAGVSQSPRYKVTKRGQDVALRCDPISGHVSLYWYRQALGQGPEFLTYFNYEAQQDKSGLPNDRFSAERPEGSISTLTIQRTEQRDSAMYRCASSSDRGRVNEAFFGQGTRLTVV.

This clonotype was observed a few times. The rearrangement joins TRBV18 to TRBJ1-5; D gene uncertain. Germline lookup yields CDR1 KGHSH and CDR2 LQKENI. Trimming stripped 4 bases from V and 5 bases from J, with 9 bases between. This CDR3 has 13 residues. The CDR3 coding sequence is TGTGCCAGCTCACTAGAAATGGATCAGCCCCAGCATTTT. It is translated as CASSLEMDQPQHF. Filled out from reference TRBV18 and TRBJ1-5, the complete variable domain reads NAGVMQNPRHLVRRRGQEARLRCSPMKGHSHVYWYRQLPEEGLKFMVYLQKENIIDESGMPKERFSAEFPKEGPSILRIQQVVRGDSAAYFCASSLEMDQPQHFGDGTRLSIL.

This chain links TRBV5-1 with TRBJ1-1; perhaps TRBD1 as D (5 bases). V was trimmed by 5 bases and J by 1 base, leaving 12 bases between them. The CDR3 is 14 residues long. Germline CDR1 SGHRS, CDR2 YFSETQ. The CDR3 bases are TGCGCCAGCAGAGCCGGGGCGCAGAACACTGAAGCTTTCTTT. Translated, it gives CASRAGAQNTEAFF.

The J gene is TRBJ1-2, the V gene TRBV20-1; a weak D match, TRBD1 (6 bases). Germline V gives CDR1 DFQATT, CDR2 SNEGSKA (reference sequence). This CDR3 has 14 amino acids. V dropped 0 bases and J dropped 8 bases, with 16 bases sitting between them. The DNA for the CDR3 is TGCAGTGCTAGAGAATCCACAGGGTGGCGGGGCTACACCTTC. This sequence encodes CSARESTGWRGYTF.

This clonotype has just a few counts. CDR3 in amino acids: CASSTTAGYTQYF. DNA for the CDR3: TGTGCCAGCAGTACGACCGCAGGATACACCCAGTACTTC. V is TRBV6-5 and J is TRBJ2-7; D is uncertain. In germline, CDR1 is MNHEY, CDR2 SVGAGI. This CDR3 has 13 residues. Trimming shortened V by 5 bases and J by 10 bases, and 18 bases separated the two germline ends.

V is TRBV7-9 and J is TRBJ1-2; D ambiguous. CDR3 length: 15 residues. The V gene lost 1 base and the J gene lost 8 bases, with 17 bases spanning the gap. Germline assignment: CDR1 SEHNR and CDR2 FQNEAQ (reference sequence). CDR3 nucleotide sequence: TGTGCCAGCAGCTTAGGTCGGGTTGCAGGAAACGGCTACACCTTC. It codes for CASSLGRVAGNGYTF.

This clonotype was seen many times. The genes are TRBV20-1 and TRBJ2-5; 7 bases map to TRBD1. The J segment lost 4 bases and the V segment lost 6 bases, leaving 8 bases of the junction unmatched. CDR1 and CDR2 from the germline V gene are DFQATT and SNEGSKA (reference sequence). This CDR3 region has 13 residues. CDR3 loop: CSAWTGGPETQYF. CDR3 nucleotides: TGCAGTGCGTGGACAGGCGGACCAGAGACCCAGTACTTC.

This clonotype occurred a few times. This chain joins TRBV18 and TRBJ1-1; D unresolved. The germline CDR1 and CDR2 sequences are KGHSH and LQKENI. With 4 bases removed from V and 7 bases from J, the gap between germline ends came to 7 bases. The CDR3 is made up of 11 amino acids. CDR3 sequence: CASSRGLEAFF. The DNA for the CDR3 is TGTGCCAGCTCACGAGGCCTTGAAGCTTTCTTT.

The chain employs TRBV5-1 and TRBJ2-5; tentatively, D is TRBD1 or TRBD2 (6 bases each). Trimming cost V 0 bases and J 9 bases, with 18 bases left between them. CDR1 SGHRS and CDR2 YFSETQ come from the germline V gene. CDR3 length: 15 amino acids. This CDR3 is CASSLGQASGEAQYF. The CDR3 coding sequence is TGCGCCAGCAGCTTGGGACAGGCATCGGGGGAGGCCCAGTACTTC.

This rearrangement joins TRBV12-3 or TRBV12-4 to TRBJ2-4; D is possibly TRBD1 (5 bases). The CDR3 length is 16 residues. Trimming took off 5 bases at V and 0 bases at J, with 14 bases between the two ends. DNA of the CDR3: TGTGCCAGCAGTGAAAAACAGGACCCAGCCAAAAACATTCAGTACTTC. Its protein is CASSEKQDPAKNIQYF.

This clonotype came up a few times. The chain recombines TRBV10-3 with TRBJ2-1, with TRBD1 matching over 11 bases. Per germline, CDR1 ENHRY and CDR2 SYGVKD. This CDR3 has 15 amino acids. The trim removed 7 bases at V and 5 bases at J, leaving 7 bases unmatched. The CDR3 DNA reads as TGTGCCATCAATCTAGGACAGGGGGCGGACAATGAGCAGTTCTTC. Translated: CAINLGQGADNEQFF.

This clonotype was seen more than once but under ten times. V and J are TRBV12-3 or TRBV12-4 and TRBJ2-5; tentatively, D is TRBD2 (5 bases). Deletions cut 8 bases from V and 5 bases from J, with 12 bases between. The CDR3 spans 12 residues. CDR3 nucleotides: TGTGCCAGCGTCGGGGTAGGGGAGACCCAGTACTTC. Encoded protein: CASVGVGETQYF.

This clonotype was seen many times. The J gene is TRBJ1-1, the V gene TRBV7-6; possible D gene TRBD1, 6 bases. CDR1 is SGHVS, CDR2 FNYEAQ, per germline. V was trimmed by 5 bases and J by 0 bases, leaving 7 bases between them. The CDR3 loop spans 13 amino acids. The CDR3 sequence is CASSRGVNTEAFF. The CDR3 nucleotides read TGTGCCAGCAGCAGGGGGGTGAACACTGAAGCTTTCTTT.

This clonotype was found many times. The J gene is TRBJ2-5, the V gene TRBV10-3; TRBD1 matches 8 bases. The germline V gene has CDR1 ENHRY and CDR2 SYGVKD. The CDR3 consists of 13 residues. V gave up 6 bases and J gave up 2 bases; unmatched junction bases: 2. CDR3 protein: CAISGTGQETQYF. Written as DNA, the CDR3 is TGTGCCATCAGCGGGACAGGACAAGAGACCCAGTACTTC.

This clonotype has a handful of counts. The rearrangement links TRBV29-1 to TRBJ2-3, with D possibly being TRBD1 or TRBD2 (6 bases each). Germline values: CDR1 SQVTM, CDR2 ANQGSEA. Trimming cost V 5 bases and J 5 bases, with 20 bases left between them. The CDR3 has 15 amino acids. CDR3: CSVNGSRGRGDTQYF. Written as DNA, the CDR3 is TGCAGCGTTAACGGGAGCAGGGGACGTGGAGATACGCAGTATTTT.

The rearrangement joins TRBV20-1 to TRBJ2-7, with a weak D call TRBD1 (7 bases). V was shortened by 6 bases and J by 4 bases, with 13 bases between the two germline ends. The CDR3 loop spans 12 amino acids. CDR1 is DFQATT and CDR2 is SNEGSKA in the germline V gene (reference sequence). CDR3 nucleotide sequence: TGCAGTGCGACGCAGGGGGGTTACGAGCAGTACTTC. As protein: CSATQGGYEQYF.

The count of this clonotype is one. The CDR3 sequence is CASSDPTVASTDTQYF. CDR3 in DNA: TGCGCCAGCAGTGATCCGACAGTCGCTAGCACAGATACGCAGTATTTT. J is TRBJ2-3 and V is TRBV10-1, with TRBD1 as a possible D gene (5 bases). The V and J ends lost 3 bases and 0 bases respectively, with 13 bases between them. Germline V gene data show CDR1 as WNHNN and CDR2 as SYGVQD (reference sequence). The CDR3 has 16 amino acids.